This T cell receptor (beta chain) appears in the sequencing data of a study of shared clonotypes between healthy human individuals. TCRdb keeps only in-frame clones here, not all; method: immunoSEQ multiplex PCR. The sample yields 1.4 million or so clones, just under 99% seen once. Regarding this clone: Its antigen is currently unknown.

Broader study findings: Only blood underwent sampling, and tissue repertoires likely differ. Represented genetic and exposure-history diversity was restricted by having few donors. Sequencing depth was expected to influence donor clonotype sharing.

This CDR3 has 12 amino acids. Germline V gene data show CDR1 as ENHRY and CDR2 as SYGVKD. Trimming left V 2 bases short and J 6 bases short, with 5 bases between. The sequence was collected from a man aged 25-45 years in good health. The sample was naive CD4+ T cells sorted from blood. Subset described: CD45RA+ positively selected. This chain joins TRBV10-3 and TRBJ1-5, with D possibly TRBD1 on 5 matching bases. The CDR3 sequence is CAISEGTQPQHF. CDR3 nucleotides: TGTGCCATCAGTGAGGGGACTCAGCCCCAGCATTTT.